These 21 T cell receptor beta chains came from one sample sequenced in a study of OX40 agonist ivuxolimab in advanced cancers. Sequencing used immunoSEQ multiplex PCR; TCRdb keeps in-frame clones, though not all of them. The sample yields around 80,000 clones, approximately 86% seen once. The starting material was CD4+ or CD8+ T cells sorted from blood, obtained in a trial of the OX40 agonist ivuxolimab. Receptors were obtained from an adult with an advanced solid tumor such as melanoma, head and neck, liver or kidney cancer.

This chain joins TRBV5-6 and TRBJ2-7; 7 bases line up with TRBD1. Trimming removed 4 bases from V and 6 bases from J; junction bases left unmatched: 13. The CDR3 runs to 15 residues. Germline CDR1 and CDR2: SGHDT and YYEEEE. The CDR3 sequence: CASSETGQLSLEQYF. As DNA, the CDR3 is TGTGCCAGCAGCGAAACGGGACAGTTGTCTCTCGAGCAGTACTTC.

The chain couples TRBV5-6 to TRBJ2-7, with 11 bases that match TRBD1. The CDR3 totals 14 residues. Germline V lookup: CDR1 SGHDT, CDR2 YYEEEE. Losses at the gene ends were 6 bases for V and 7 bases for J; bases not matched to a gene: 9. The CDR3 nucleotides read TGTGCCAGCAACGTACCGGGACAGGGGGGAGAGCAGTACTTC. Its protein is CASNVPGQGGEQYF.

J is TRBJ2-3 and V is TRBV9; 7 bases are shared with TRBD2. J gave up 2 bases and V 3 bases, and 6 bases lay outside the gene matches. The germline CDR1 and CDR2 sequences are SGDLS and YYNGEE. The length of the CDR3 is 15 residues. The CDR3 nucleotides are TGTGCCAGCAGCGGGCTAGCGGAGATCACAGATACGCAGTATTTT. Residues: CASSGLAEITDTQYF.

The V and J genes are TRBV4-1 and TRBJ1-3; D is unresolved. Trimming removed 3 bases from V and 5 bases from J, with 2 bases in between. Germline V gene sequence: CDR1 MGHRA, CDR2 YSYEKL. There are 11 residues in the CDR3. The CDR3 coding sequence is TGCGCCAGCAGCCAGAGAAACACCATATATTTT. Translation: CASSQRNTIYF.

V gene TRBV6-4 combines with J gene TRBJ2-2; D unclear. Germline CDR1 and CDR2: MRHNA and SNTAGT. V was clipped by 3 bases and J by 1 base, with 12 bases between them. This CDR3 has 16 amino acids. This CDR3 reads CASSEMGMGNTGELFF. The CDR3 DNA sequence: TGTGCCAGCAGTGAGATGGGAATGGGGAACACCGGGGAGCTGTTTTTT.

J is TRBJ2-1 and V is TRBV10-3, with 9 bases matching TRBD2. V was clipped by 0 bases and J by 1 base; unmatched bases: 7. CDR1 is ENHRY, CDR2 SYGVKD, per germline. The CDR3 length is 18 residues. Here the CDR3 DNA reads TGTGCCATCAGTGAGTCCGAGCTAGCGGGATTGTCCTACAATGAGCAGTTCTTC. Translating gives CAISESELAGLSYNEQFF.

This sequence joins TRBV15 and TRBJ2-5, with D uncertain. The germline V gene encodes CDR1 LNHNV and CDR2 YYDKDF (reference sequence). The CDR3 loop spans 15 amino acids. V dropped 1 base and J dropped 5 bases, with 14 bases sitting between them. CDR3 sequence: CATSRVQVLRETQYF. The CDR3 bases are TGTGCCACCAGCAGAGTGCAGGTCCTCAGGGAGACCCAGTACTTC. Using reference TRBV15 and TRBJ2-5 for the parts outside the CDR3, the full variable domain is DAMVIQNPRYQVTQFGKPVTLSCSQTLNHNVMYWYQQKSSQAPKLLFHYYDKDFNNEADTPDNFQSRRPNTSFCFLDIRSPGLGDTAMYLCATSRVQVLRETQYFGPGTRLLVL.

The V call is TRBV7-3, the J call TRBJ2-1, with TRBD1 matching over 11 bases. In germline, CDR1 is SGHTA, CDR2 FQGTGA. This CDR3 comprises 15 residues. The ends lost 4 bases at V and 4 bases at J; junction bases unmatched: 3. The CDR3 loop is CASSSGQGAYNEQFF. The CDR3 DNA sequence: TGTGCCAGCAGCTCTGGACAGGGGGCTTACAATGAGCAGTTCTTC.

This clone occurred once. This chain's CDR3 is CASSISRYQETQYF. The CDR3 coding sequence is TGTGCCAGCAGCATTAGCAGATACCAAGAGACCCAGTACTTC. The rearrangement uses TRBV6-5 and TRBJ2-5; no clear D. This CDR3 region has 14 residues. V lost 6 bases and J lost 0, with 11 bases in between. CDR1 and CDR2 from the germline V gene are MNHEY and SVGAGI.

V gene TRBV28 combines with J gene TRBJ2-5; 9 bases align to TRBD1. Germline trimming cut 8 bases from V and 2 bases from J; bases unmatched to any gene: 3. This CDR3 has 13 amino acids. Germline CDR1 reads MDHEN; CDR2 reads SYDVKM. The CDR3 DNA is TGTGCCAGCCTAGGGACAGGGCAAGAGACCCAGTACTTC. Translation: CASLGTGQETQYF.

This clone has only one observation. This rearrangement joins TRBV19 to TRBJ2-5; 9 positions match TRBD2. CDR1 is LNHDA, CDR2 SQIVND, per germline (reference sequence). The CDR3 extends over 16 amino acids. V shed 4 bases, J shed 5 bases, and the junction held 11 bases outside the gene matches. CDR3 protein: CASSTAGGPIGETQYF. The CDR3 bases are TGTGCCAGTAGTACGGCGGGAGGGCCGATCGGGGAGACCCAGTACTTC.

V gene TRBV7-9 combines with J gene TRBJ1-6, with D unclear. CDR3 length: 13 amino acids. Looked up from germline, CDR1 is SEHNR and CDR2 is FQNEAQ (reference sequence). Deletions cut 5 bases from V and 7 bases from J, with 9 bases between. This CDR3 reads CASSRTENSPLHF. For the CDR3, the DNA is TGTGCCAGCAGCAGGACGGAGAATTCACCCCTCCACTTT.

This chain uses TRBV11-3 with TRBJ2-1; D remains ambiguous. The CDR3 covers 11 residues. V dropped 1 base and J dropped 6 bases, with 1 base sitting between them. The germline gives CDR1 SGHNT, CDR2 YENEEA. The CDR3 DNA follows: TGTGCCAGCAGCTTAGCCAATGAGCAGTTCTTC. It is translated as CASSLANEQFF.

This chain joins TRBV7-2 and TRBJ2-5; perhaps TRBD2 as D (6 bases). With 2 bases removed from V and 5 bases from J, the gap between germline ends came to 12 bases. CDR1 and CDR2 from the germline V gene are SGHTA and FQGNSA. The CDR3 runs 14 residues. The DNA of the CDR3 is TGTGCCAGCAGCTTACCGGGAGTATGGGAGACCCAGTACTTC. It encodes CASSLPGVWETQYF.

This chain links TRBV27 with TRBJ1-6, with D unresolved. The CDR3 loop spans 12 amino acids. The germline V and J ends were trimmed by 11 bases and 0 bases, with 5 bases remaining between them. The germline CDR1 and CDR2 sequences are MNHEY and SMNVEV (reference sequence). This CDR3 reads CAASSYNSPLHF. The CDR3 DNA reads TGTGCCGCGAGCTCCTATAATTCACCCCTCCACTTT.

The CDR3 spells CASLGNRGGFGFYEQYF. CDR3 nucleotide sequence: TGTGCCTCCTTGGGGAACAGGGGAGGGTTTGGCTTCTACGAGCAGTACTTC. V is TRBV30 and J is TRBJ2-7; D is tentatively TRBD1 or TRBD2 (7 bases each). V was shortened by 7 bases and J by 3 bases, with 28 bases between the two germline ends. CDR3 length: 17 amino acids. Germline values: CDR1 GTSNPN, CDR2 SVGIG (reference sequence).

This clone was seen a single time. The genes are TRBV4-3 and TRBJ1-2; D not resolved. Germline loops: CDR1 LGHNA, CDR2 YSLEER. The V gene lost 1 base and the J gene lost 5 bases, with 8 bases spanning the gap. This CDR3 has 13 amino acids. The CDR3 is CASSQADSYGYTF. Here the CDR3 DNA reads TGCGCCAGCAGCCAAGCGGACTCGTATGGCTACACCTTC.

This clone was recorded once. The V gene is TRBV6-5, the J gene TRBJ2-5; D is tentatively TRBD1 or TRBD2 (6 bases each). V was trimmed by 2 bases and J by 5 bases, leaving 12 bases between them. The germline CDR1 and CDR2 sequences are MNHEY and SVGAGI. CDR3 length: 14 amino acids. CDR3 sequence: CASSYRGAEETQYF. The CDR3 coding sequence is TGTGCCAGCAGTTACAGGGGGGCTGAGGAGACCCAGTACTTC.

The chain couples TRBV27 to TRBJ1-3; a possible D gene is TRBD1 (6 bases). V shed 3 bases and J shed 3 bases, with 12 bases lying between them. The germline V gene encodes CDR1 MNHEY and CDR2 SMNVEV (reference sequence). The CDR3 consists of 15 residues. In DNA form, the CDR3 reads TGTGCCAGCAGTTTGAAGCAGGGGTATGGAAACACCATATATTTT. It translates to CASSLKQGYGNTIYF.

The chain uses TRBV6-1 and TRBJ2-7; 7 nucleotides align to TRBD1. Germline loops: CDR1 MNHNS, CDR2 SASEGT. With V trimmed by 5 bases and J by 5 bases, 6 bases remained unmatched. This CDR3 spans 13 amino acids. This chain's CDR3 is CASSLRDRDEQYF. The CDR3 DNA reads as TGTGCCAGCAGTTTAAGAGACAGGGACGAGCAGTACTTC.

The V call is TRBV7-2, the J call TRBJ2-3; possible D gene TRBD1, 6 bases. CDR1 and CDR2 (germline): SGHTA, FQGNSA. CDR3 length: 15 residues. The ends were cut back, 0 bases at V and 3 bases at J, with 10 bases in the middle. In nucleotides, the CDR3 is TGTGCCAGCAGCTTAGCCGGGACAAGGACAGATACGCAGTATTTT. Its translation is CASSLAGTRTDTQYF.